These 27 T cell receptor beta chains came from one sample sequenced in a study of blood T cell repertoires in COVID-19. Measured with immunoSEQ multiplex PCR; TCRdb has only the in-frame clones, and not every one. Altogether fewer than 300,000 clones are present, around nine tenths being singletons, with the ten largest covering around 1.1%. The sequenced material came from PBMCs or T cells enriched from blood (not recorded which). These receptors were taken from a young woman who had recovered from COVID-19.

This rearrangement joins TRBV30 to TRBJ1-4, with D possibly TRBD1 on 5 matching bases. The CDR3 runs 11 residues. Germline assignment: CDR1 GTSNPN and CDR2 SVGIG (reference sequence). The V and J ends lost 6 bases and 10 bases respectively, with 12 bases between them. CDR3 bases: TGTGCCTGCGACTGGGGGGGAAAACTGTTTTTT. It encodes CACDWGGKLFF.

The rearrangement uses TRBV29-1 and TRBJ2-3; D is unresolved. Germline values: CDR1 SQVTM, CDR2 ANQGSEA. Deletions cut 7 bases from V and 0 bases from J, with 11 bases between. The CDR3 is made up of 13 amino acids. As DNA, the CDR3 is TGCAGCGCACCATCCCGGAGCACAGATACGCAGTATTTT. Its translation: CSAPSRSTDTQYF.

V and J are TRBV10-1 and TRBJ2-2; 9 bases fit TRBD1. The J segment lost 3 bases and the V segment lost 10 bases, leaving 9 bases of the junction unmatched. CDR3 size: 15 residues. The germline V gene has CDR1 WNHNN and CDR2 SYGVQD (reference sequence). The CDR3 spells CAIPKTGGYTGELFF. The CDR3 DNA is TGCGCCATACCGAAGACAGGGGGGTACACCGGGGAGCTGTTTTTT.

This clone was recorded only once. The chain combines TRBV30 with TRBJ1-6, with D possibly matching TRBD1 (5 bases). The CDR3 consists of 15 residues. From germline, CDR1 is GTSNPN and CDR2 SVGIG (reference sequence). Deletions cut 2 bases from V and 8 bases from J, with 16 bases between. CDR3 protein: CAWSKPQASDSPLHF. CDR3 DNA: TGTGCCTGGAGTAAACCACAGGCTTCCGATTCACCCCTCCACTTT.

The V gene is TRBV5-8, the J gene TRBJ2-7; 11 bases are shared with TRBD1. This CDR3 is 15 amino acids long. V lost 0 bases and J lost 6; bases outside the gene matches: 5. CDR1 SGHTS and CDR2 YDEGEE come from the germline V gene. The chain's CDR3 is CASSLAADRGREQYF. CDR3 sequence (DNA): TGTGCCAGCAGCTTGGCGGCGGACAGGGGGCGCGAGCAGTACTTC. The entire variable domain, with the rest obtained from reference TRBV5-8 and TRBJ2-7, is as follows: EAGVTQSPTHLIKTRGQQATLRCSPISGHTSVYWYQQALGLGLQFLLWYDEGEERNRGNFPPRFSGRQFPNYSSELNVNALELEDSALYLCASSLAADRGREQYFGPGTRLTVT.

The rearrangement links TRBV7-8 to TRBJ2-2; the match to TRBD2 covers 8 bases. Germline loops: CDR1 SGHVS, CDR2 FQNEAQ. J was trimmed by 4 bases and V by 3 bases; bases with no gene match: 1. This CDR3 is 14 amino acids long. CDR3 region: CASSFGLATGELFF. The CDR3 nucleotides are TGTGCCAGCAGCTTCGGACTAGCCACCGGGGAGCTGTTTTTT.

CDR3 sequence reads: CASGRQGVTGELFF. In DNA, the CDR3 is TGTGCCAGCGGACGACAGGGGGTCACCGGGGAGCTGTTTTTT. This rearrangement joins TRBV27 to TRBJ2-2; 9 nucleotides align to TRBD1. In germline, CDR1 is MNHEY, CDR2 SMNVEV (reference sequence). J lost 4 bases, V lost 8 bases, and 5 bases had no gene match. This CDR3 contains 14 residues.

This clone has a single count. This chain connects TRBV4-2 to TRBJ1-6; TRBD1 matches 8 bases. Germline assignment: CDR1 LGHNA and CDR2 YNFKEQ. This CDR3 is 14 amino acids long. V lost 5 bases to trimming and J lost 8 bases; unmatched junction nucleotides: 5. The CDR3 bases are TGTGCCAGCAGCGATACGACAGGGGATTCACCCCTCCACTTT. This sequence encodes CASSDTTGDSPLHF.

The chain joins TRBV27 to TRBJ2-7, with D maybe TRBD1 (6 bases). The CDR3 sequence is 14 residues long. Germline CDR1 MNHEY, CDR2 SMNVEV (reference sequence). V lost 4 bases, J lost 4 bases, and 14 bases lay in between. The CDR3 nucleotides read TGTGCCAGCAGTTATAGGGGGTGGGGTTACGAGCAGTACTTC. The encoded protein is CASSYRGWGYEQYF.

The V gene is TRBV7-3, the J gene TRBJ2-7; D remains ambiguous. V shed 5 bases and J shed 0 bases, with 11 bases lying between them. The CDR3 is made up of 14 amino acids. In germline, CDR1 is SGHTA, CDR2 FQGTGA. The CDR3 DNA reads as TGTGCCAGCAGCCTATATGGAGACTCCTACGAGCAGTACTTC. Translation gives CASSLYGDSYEQYF.

The V call is TRBV7-9, the J call TRBJ2-7, with D possibly matching TRBD1 (6 bases). V was pared by 4 bases and J by 4 bases, with 17 bases between. Germline lookup yields CDR1 SEHNR and CDR2 FQNEAQ (reference sequence). This CDR3 is built from 15 residues. The CDR3 sequence is CASSSPDRKIYEQYF. CDR3 nucleotide sequence: TGTGCCAGCAGCTCTCCCGACAGGAAGATTTACGAGCAGTACTTC.

The gene calls are TRBV3-1 (or the pseudogene TRBV3-2) and TRBJ1-1, with 11 bases fitting TRBD1. Germline CDR1 is LGHDT and CDR2 is YNNKEL (reference sequence). The CDR3 has 16 amino acids. J gave up 5 bases and V 3 bases, and 8 bases lay outside the gene matches. CDR3 DNA sequence: TGTGCCAGCAGCCACCCCGGACAGGGGGCGTGGACTGAAGCTTTCTTT. It translates to CASSHPGQGAWTEAFF.

A single count supports this clone. The chain carries TRBV28 and TRBJ1-5, with a tentative D call TRBD1 (6 bases). Trimming removed 5 bases from V and 1 base from J, with 15 bases in between. Germline V gene data show CDR1 as MDHEN and CDR2 as SYDVKM. This CDR3 has 16 residues. CDR3 sequence: CASSPEQGKSNQPQHF. The CDR3, as DNA: TGTGCCAGCAGTCCCGAACAGGGAAAGAGCAATCAGCCCCAGCATTTT.

The chain employs TRBV4-2 and TRBJ1-4; a possible D gene is TRBD1 (6 bases). This CDR3 region has 15 residues. V dropped 0 bases and J dropped 1 base, with 6 bases sitting between them. Germline CDR1 LGHNA, CDR2 YNFKEQ. DNA of the CDR3: TGTGCCAGCAGCCAAGAAGGGGGAACTAATGAAAAACTGTTTTTT. Translation: CASSQEGGTNEKLFF.

The chain couples TRBV10-1 to TRBJ1-1; 7 nucleotides align to TRBD1. Germline V gene sequence: CDR1 WNHNN, CDR2 SYGVQD (reference sequence). The V and J ends lost 3 bases and 1 base, in that order; junction bases with no gene match: 8. The CDR3 is 16 residues long. The CDR3 is CASSDPGQAQNTEAFF. CDR3 nucleotides: TGCGCCAGCAGTGACCCCGGACAGGCCCAGAACACTGAAGCTTTCTTT.

J is TRBJ1-3 and V is TRBV25-1; 7 nucleotides match TRBD1. The V gene end was trimmed by 8 bases and the J gene end by 0 bases; junction bases not matched to a gene: 7. Germline loops: CDR1 MGHDK, CDR2 SYGVNS. The CDR3 totals 15 residues. The DNA of the CDR3 is TGTGCCAGCTCTTGGGGACAGACCTCTGGAAACACCATATATTTT. This sequence encodes CASSWGQTSGNTIYF.

V and J are TRBV6-2 or TRBV6-3 and TRBJ2-3; no firm D call. Germline V gives CDR1 MNHEY, CDR2 SVGEGT. This CDR3 has 15 residues. V was cut by 0 bases and J by 2 bases, with 9 bases left in between. CDR3 sequence (DNA): TGTGCCAGCAGTTACTCGATCGGAGCCACAGATACGCAGTATTTT. Translated, it gives CASSYSIGATDTQYF.

For the CDR3, the DNA is TGTGCCAGCACCGCCGGACAAGGCCAAGAGACCCAGTACTTC. Its protein is CASTAGQGQETQYF. The J gene is TRBJ2-5, the V gene TRBV11-2; tentatively, D is TRBD1 (5 bases). The ends were cut back, 7 bases at V and 1 base at J, with 13 bases in the middle. CDR1 is SGHAT and CDR2 is FQNNGV in the germline V gene. CDR3 size: 14 residues.

The V call is TRBV7-6, the J call TRBJ2-7, with 7 positions matching TRBD2. This CDR3 region has 15 residues. V lost 1 base, J lost 6 bases, and 9 bases stayed unmatched. Germline V lookup: CDR1 SGHVS, CDR2 FNYEAQ. CDR3 DNA: TGTGCCAGCAGCTTAGAACGGGGGGAAGCGGGCGAGCAGTACTTC. This gives the protein CASSLERGEAGEQYF.

CDR3 sequence reads: CASSLRTGSGYTF. CDR3 sequence (DNA): TGCGCCAGCAGCCTTCGGACAGGATCGGGCTACACCTTC. The chain is built from TRBV4-1 and TRBJ1-2, with 7 bases aligning to TRBD1. The CDR3 extends over 13 amino acids. Germline values: CDR1 MGHRA, CDR2 YSYEKL. J was trimmed by 8 bases and V by 4 bases; bases with no gene match: 7.

V is TRBV28 and J is TRBJ2-6; weak D call: TRBD1 (6 bases). Germline V gives CDR1 MDHEN, CDR2 SYDVKM. Deletions cut 0 bases from V and 3 bases from J, with 24 bases between. The CDR3 contains 21 residues. The DNA for the CDR3 is TGTGCCAGCAGTTTATGGGCCGGGACATCCTCTTTTTCCGTTGGGGCCAACGTCCTGACTTTC. Translated: CASSLWAGTSSFSVGANVLTF.

The chain joins TRBV3-1 (or the pseudogene TRBV3-2) to TRBJ2-5; 8 bases line up with TRBD1. With V trimmed by 1 base and J by 4 bases, 5 bases remained unmatched. The CDR3 length is 15 residues. CDR1 is LGHDT, CDR2 YNNKEL, per germline (reference sequence). The CDR3 nucleotides are TGTGCCAGCAGCCAAGGTGCAGGGGGCAGAGAGACCCAGTACTTC. This gives the protein CASSQGAGGRETQYF.

The gene calls are TRBV7-6 and TRBJ2-7; 12 bases map to TRBD2. The ends lost 4 bases at V and 2 bases at J; junction bases unmatched: 9. The CDR3 is 17 amino acids. Germline V gene data show CDR1 as SGHVS and CDR2 as FNYEAQ. The CDR3 DNA is TGTGCCAGCAGCTCACACCCACTAGCGGGAGGACCCTACGAGCAGTACTTC. Amino acid sequence: CASSSHPLAGGPYEQYF. Full variable domain (missing parts from reference TRBV7-6 and TRBJ2-7): GAGVSQSPRYKVTKRGQDVALRCDPISGHVSLYWYRQALGQGPEFLTYFNYEAQQDKSGLPNDRFSAERPEGSISTLTIQRTEQRDSAMYRCASSSHPLAGGPYEQYFGPGTRLTVT.

The chain is built from TRBV5-1 and TRBJ2-5, with D possibly TRBD2 on 6 matching bases. From germline, CDR1 is SGHRS and CDR2 YFSETQ. The CDR3 is made up of 15 amino acids. Trimming removed 3 bases at V and 5 bases at J, with 17 bases between. The CDR3 nucleotides are TGCGCCAGCAGCTCGTTAACGGGGGACCGGGAGACCCAGTACTTC. Amino acid sequence: CASSSLTGDRETQYF.

This chain links TRBV7-9 with TRBJ1-1, with 11 bases identical to TRBD1. V lost 1 base and J lost 4; bases outside the gene matches: 8. This CDR3 has 17 amino acids. CDR1 and CDR2 (germline): SEHNR, FQNEAQ (reference sequence). CDR3 coding DNA: TGTGCCAGCAGCTTAGTCGGACAGGGGGCTGGGGGCACTGAAGCTTTCTTT. It is translated as CASSLVGQGAGGTEAFF. Looking up the rest from reference TRBV7-9 and TRBJ1-1 gives the full variable domain: DTGVSQNPRHKITKRGQNVTFRCDPISEHNRLYWYRQTLGQGPEFLTYFQNEAQLEKSRLLSDRFSAERPKGSFSTLEIQRTEQGDSAMYLCASSLVGQGAGGTEAFFGQGTRLTVV.

V usage is TRBV7-9 and J usage is TRBJ1-2, with 10 nucleotides matching TRBD1. Per the germline V gene, CDR1 is SEHNR and CDR2 is FQNEAQ (reference sequence). The V and J ends lost 4 bases and 4 bases, in that order; junction bases with no gene match: 3. CDR3 size: 14 residues. The CDR3 region is CASSSDRGSYGYTF. The CDR3 bases are TGTGCCAGCAGCTCGGACAGGGGGAGCTATGGCTACACCTTC.

This sequence joins TRBV10-3 and TRBJ2-5, with D maybe TRBD1 (5 bases). Looked up from germline, CDR1 is ENHRY and CDR2 is SYGVKD. V was shortened by 2 bases and J by 0 bases, with 10 bases between the two germline ends. CDR3 length equals 15 residues. As DNA, the CDR3 is TGTGCCATCAGTGAGGGATACAGGTACCAAGAGACCCAGTACTTC. Translation: CAISEGYRYQETQYF.